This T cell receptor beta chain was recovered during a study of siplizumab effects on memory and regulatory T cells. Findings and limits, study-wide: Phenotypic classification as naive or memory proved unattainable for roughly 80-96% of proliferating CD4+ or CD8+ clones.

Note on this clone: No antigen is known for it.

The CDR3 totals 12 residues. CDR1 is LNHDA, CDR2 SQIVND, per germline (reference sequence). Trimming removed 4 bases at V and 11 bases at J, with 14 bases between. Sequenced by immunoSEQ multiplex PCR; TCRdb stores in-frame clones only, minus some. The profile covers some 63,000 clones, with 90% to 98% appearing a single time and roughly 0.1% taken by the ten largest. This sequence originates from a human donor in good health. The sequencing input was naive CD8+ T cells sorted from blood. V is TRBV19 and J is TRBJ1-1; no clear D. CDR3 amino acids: CASSTGTFDAFF. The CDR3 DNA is TGTGCCAGTAGTACGGGTACCTTTGACGCTTTCTTT.